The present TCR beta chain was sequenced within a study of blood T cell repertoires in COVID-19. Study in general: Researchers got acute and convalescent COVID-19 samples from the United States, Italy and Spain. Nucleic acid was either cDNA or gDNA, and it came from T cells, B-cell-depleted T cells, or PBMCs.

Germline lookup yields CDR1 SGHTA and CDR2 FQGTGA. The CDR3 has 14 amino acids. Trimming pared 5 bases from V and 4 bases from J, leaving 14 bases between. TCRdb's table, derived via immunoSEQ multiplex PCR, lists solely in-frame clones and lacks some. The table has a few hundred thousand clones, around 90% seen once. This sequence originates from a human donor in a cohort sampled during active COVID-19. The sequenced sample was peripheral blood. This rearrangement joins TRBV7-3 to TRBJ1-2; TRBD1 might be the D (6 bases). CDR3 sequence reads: CASSPTGLGYGYTF. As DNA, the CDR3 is TGTGCCAGCAGCCCGACAGGTTTGGGCTATGGCTACACCTTC.